The TCR beta chain under discussion was sequenced for a study of CD8 T cells in ankylosing spondylitis. The CDR3 runs to 13 residues. The J segment lost 2 bases and the V segment lost 4 bases, leaving 1 base of the junction unmatched. In the case of this clonotype: A read error is possible here, since a much larger clone lies one base away. In this CDR3 the conserved last residue, phenylalanine or tryptophan, is missing, so a read error is likely.

TCRdb reanalysed the 5' RACE reads using MiXCR and keeps one entry per CDR3 protein. Among hundreds of thousands of distinct CDR3 sequences, roughly 8.6% were seen once, and the ten largest hold nearly 7%. This chain links TRBV12-3 or TRBV12-4 with TRBJ2-7, with TRBD2 matching over 8 bases. The TCR sequence derives from a male donor with ankylosing spondylitis or in good health (not recorded which). Sequencing was carried out using blood, either unsorted or a sorted T cell fraction (not recorded which). CDR3 loop: CASSWTSTYEQYY. Written as DNA, the CDR3 is TGTGCCAGCAGTTGGACTAGCACCTACGAGCAGTACTAC.